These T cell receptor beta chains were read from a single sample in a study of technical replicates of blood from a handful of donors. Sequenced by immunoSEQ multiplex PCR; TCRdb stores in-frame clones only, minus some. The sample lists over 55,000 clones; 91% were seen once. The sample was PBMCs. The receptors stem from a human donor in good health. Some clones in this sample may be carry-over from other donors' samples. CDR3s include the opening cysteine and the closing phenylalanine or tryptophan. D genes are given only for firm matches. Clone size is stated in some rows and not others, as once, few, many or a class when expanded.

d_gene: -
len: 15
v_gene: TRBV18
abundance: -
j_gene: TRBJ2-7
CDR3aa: CASSPGGATTYEQYF
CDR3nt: TGTGCCAGCTCACCAGGGGGGGCCACAACCTACGAGCAGTACTTC

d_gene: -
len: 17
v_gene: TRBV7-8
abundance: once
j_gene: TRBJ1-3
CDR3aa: CASSLALLRGGGNTIYF
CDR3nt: TGTGCCAGCAGCTTAGCGCTTCTCAGGGGCGGTGGAAACACCATATATTTT

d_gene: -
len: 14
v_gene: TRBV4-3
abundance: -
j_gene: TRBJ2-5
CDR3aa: CASSQEPLSETQYF
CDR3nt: TGCGCCAGCAGCCAAGAACCCCTCAGTGAGACCCAGTACTTC

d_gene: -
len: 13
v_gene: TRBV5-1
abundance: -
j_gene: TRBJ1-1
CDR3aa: CASSLERRGWAFF
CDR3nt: TGCGCCAGCAGCTTGGAGCGTAGGGGGTGGGCTTTCTTT

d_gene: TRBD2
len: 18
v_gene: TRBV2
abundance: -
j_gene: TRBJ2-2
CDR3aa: CASSEALWLAEDTGELFF
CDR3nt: TGTGCCAGCAGTGAAGCGCTTTGGCTAGCGGAAGACACCGGGGAGCTGTTTTTT

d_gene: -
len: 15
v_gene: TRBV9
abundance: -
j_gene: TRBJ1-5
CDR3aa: CASSVNPNPNQPQHF
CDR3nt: TGTGCCAGCAGCGTAAATCCCAATCCCAATCAGCCCCAGCATTTT

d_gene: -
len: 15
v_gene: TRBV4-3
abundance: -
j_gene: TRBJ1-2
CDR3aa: CASSQARQESYGYTF
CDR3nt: TGCGCCAGCAGCCAAGCCCGACAGGAATCCTATGGCTACACCTTC

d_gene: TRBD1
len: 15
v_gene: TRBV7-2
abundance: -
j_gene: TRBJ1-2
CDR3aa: CASSLTRQGESGYTF
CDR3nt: TGTGCCAGCAGCTTAACCCGACAGGGAGAGTCTGGCTACACCTTC

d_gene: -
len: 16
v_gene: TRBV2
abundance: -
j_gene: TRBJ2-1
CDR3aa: CASLKRLASSYNEQFF
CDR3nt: TGTGCCAGCCTTAAAAGACTGGCGAGCTCCTACAATGAGCAGTTCTTC

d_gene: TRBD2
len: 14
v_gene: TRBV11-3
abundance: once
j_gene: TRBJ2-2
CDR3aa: CASSLAAGGGELFF
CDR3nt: TGTGCCAGCAGCTTAGCAGCGGGAGGCGGGGAGCTGTTTTTT

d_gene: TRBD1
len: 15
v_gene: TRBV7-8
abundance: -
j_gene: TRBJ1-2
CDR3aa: CASSLGGQAIYGYTF
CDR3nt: TGTGCCAGCAGTTTAGGGGGACAGGCGATCTATGGCTACACCTTC

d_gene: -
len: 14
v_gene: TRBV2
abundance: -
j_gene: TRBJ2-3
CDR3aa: CASITREYTDTQYF
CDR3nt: TGTGCCAGCATTACCAGGGAATACACAGATACGCAGTATTTT

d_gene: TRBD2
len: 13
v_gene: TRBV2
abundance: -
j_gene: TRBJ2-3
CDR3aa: CASSSSGADTQYF
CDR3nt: TGTGCCAGCTCGAGTAGCGGGGCTGATACGCAGTATTTT